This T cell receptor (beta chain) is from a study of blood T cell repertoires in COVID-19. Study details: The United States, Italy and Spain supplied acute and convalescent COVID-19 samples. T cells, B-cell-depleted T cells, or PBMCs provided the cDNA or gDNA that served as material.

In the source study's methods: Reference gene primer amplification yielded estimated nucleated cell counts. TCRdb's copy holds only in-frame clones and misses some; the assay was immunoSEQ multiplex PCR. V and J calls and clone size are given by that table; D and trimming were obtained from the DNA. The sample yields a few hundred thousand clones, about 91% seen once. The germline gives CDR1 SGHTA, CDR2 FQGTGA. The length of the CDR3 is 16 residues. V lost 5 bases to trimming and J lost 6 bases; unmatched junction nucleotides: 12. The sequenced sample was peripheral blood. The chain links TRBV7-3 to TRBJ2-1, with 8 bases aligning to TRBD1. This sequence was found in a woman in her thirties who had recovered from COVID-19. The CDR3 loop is CASSLAGTGGTNEQFF. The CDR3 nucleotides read TGTGCCAGCAGCCTAGCCGGGACAGGTGGTACCAATGAGCAGTTCTTC.